This T cell receptor (beta chain) is drawn from a study of T cell repertoires in cytomegalovirus infection. Overall study: Carrying CMV and the relevant HLA type showed in public TCR beta signatures. Study-wide results and limits: Totalled public TCR beta family frequency picked out people who carried CMV plus the relevant HLA. The study found HLA-C-restricted CMV-specific TCR beta clonotypes dominating the ex vivo response.

One entry per CDR3 protein results from TCRdb running MiXCR on the reads. This sample yields roughly 300,000 distinct CDR3 sequences, of which 20% to 30% are seen a single time; 14% belongs to the top ten. The germline gives CDR1 SGHRS, CDR2 YFSETQ. Trimming shortened V by 4 bases and J by 1 base, and 20 bases separated the two germline ends. This CDR3 comprises 17 residues. In this sample, this clonotype turned up a few times. What it binds is not known. Sequences were obtained from PBMCs. The V gene is TRBV5-1, the J gene TRBJ2-5, with D possibly called TRBD1 or TRBD2 (5 bases each). The receptor was isolated from a human donor in good health (CMV status not recorded). Some clones in this sample may be carry-over from other donors' samples. The CDR3 loop reads CASSGGRDGITQETQYF. CDR3 in DNA: TGCGCCAGCAGCGGGGGAAGGGACGGTATAACCCAAGAGACCCAGTACTTC.